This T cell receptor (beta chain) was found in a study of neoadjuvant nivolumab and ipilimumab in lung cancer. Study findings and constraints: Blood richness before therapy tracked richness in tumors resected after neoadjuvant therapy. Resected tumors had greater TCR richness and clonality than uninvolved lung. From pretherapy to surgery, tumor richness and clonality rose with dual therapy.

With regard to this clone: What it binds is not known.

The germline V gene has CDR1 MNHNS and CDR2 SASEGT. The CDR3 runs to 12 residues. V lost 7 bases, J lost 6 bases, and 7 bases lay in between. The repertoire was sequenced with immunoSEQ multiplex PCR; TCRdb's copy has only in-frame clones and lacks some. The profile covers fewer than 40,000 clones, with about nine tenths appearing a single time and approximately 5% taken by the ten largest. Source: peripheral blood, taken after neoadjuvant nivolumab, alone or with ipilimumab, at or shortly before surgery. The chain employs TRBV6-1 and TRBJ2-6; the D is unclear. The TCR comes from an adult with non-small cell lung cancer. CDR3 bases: TGTGCCAGCATGACCCCGGCCAACGTCCTGACTTTC. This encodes CASMTPANVLTF.